One and the same sample provided the 20 T cell receptor beta chains below, sequenced in a study of PD-1 blockade in mismatch repair-deficient tumors. Generated by immunoSEQ multiplex PCR, the TCRdb table keeps only in-frame clones and is missing some. The sample records some 16,000 clones, approximately 80% being singletons. The material sequenced was PBMCs, taken less than 25 weeks after starting pembrolizumab. These receptors were taken from an adult with mismatch repair-deficient cancer.

The rearrangement uses TRBV5-1 and TRBJ2-5; 13 bases line up with TRBD2. The CDR3 length is 16 residues. Germline values: CDR1 SGHRS, CDR2 YFSETQ. The V segment lost 4 bases and the J segment 4 bases; nucleotides outside the gene matches: 7. CDR3 in DNA: TGCGCCAGCAGCAGCGGACTAGCGGGAGTAGGAGAGACCCAGTACTTC. This translates into CASSSGLAGVGETQYF.

The V call is TRBV5-1, the J call TRBJ2-2; TRBD1 might be the D (6 bases). Germline CDR1 is SGHRS and CDR2 is YFSETQ. The V end was cut by 3 bases, the J end by 3 bases, with 12 bases between. The CDR3 runs 15 residues. CDR3 sequence (DNA): TGCGCCAGCAGCTCAACAGGGTACGACACCGGGGAGCTGTTTTTT. This codes for CASSSTGYDTGELFF.

V and J are TRBV7-6 and TRBJ1-2; D is ambiguous. The V gene lost 3 bases and the J gene lost 2 bases, with 13 bases spanning the gap. Germline lookup yields CDR1 SGHVS and CDR2 FNYEAQ. This CDR3 is built from 15 residues. The CDR3 DNA follows: TGTGCCAGCAGCTTTCTTCAGGAACCCAACTATGGCTACACCTTC. Translating it yields CASSFLQEPNYGYTF.

The CDR3, as DNA: TGTGCCAGCAGCTTTGTCGAGGCTGGAGATACGCAGTATTTT. Amino acids: CASSFVEAGDTQYF. The chain has TRBV7-9 and TRBJ2-3; no definite D call. V gave up 3 bases and J gave up 5 bases, with 12 bases separating them. Germline-derived CDR1 and CDR2 are SEHNR and FQNEAQ (reference sequence). The CDR3 consists of 14 residues. Full variable domain (missing parts from reference TRBV7-9 and TRBJ2-3): DTGVSQNPRHKITKRGQNVTFRCDPISEHNRLYWYRQTLGQGPEFLTYFQNEAQLEKSRLLSDRFSAERPKGSFSTLEIQRTEQGDSAMYLCASSFVEAGDTQYFGPGTRLTVL.

The CDR3 bases are TGCGCCAGCAGCTCCCTTGGGGGGAGCACAGATACGCAGTATTTT. This gives the protein CASSSLGGSTDTQYF. The V gene is TRBV5-1, the J gene TRBJ2-3, with D tentatively TRBD2 (6 bases). CDR3 length equals 15 residues. V gave up 3 bases and J gave up 0 bases, with 11 bases separating them. Germline V gene sequence: CDR1 SGHRS, CDR2 YFSETQ.

The rearrangement links TRBV9 to TRBJ2-7; D gene uncertain. The germline V and J ends were trimmed by 6 bases and 6 bases, with 4 bases remaining between them. Germline CDR1 and CDR2: SGDLS and YYNGEE. The CDR3 covers 9 residues. The CDR3 bases are TGTGCCAGCATTCGCGAGCAGTACTTC. This gives the protein CASIREQYF. The variable domain in full, with the rest retrieved from reference TRBV9 and TRBJ2-7, is DSGVTQTPKHLITATGQRVTLRCSPRSGDLSVYWYQQSLDQGLQFLIQYYNGEERAKGNILERFSAQQFPDLHSELNLSSLELGDSALYFCASIREQYFGPGTRLTVT.

V gene TRBV28 combines with J gene TRBJ1-1; 9 nucleotides line up with TRBD1. Germline V gene lookup returns CDR1 MDHEN and CDR2 SYDVKM. Germline trimming cut 4 bases from V and 5 bases from J; bases unmatched to any gene: 8. The CDR3 totals 15 residues. The CDR3 DNA reads TGTGCCAGCAGTTCCTCCGGGACAGGGCTAACTGAAGCTTTCTTT. This codes for CASSSSGTGLTEAFF.

This chain connects TRBV2 to TRBJ2-1; perhaps TRBD1 as D (6 bases). This CDR3 is built from 11 residues. CDR1 SNHLY and CDR2 FYNNEI come from the germline V gene. DNA for the CDR3: TGTGCGGACAGAACTGGAGTTGAGCAGTTCTTC. It codes for CADRTGVEQFF.

The chain couples TRBV7-2 to TRBJ2-1; 9 bases match TRBD2. V was clipped by 1 base and J by 0 bases; unmatched bases: 7. The V gene's germline CDR1 is SGHTA and CDR2 FQGNSA. CDR3 length: 18 amino acids. The CDR3: CASSLERGGRASYNEQFF. CDR3 nucleotide sequence: TGTGCCAGCAGCTTAGAAAGGGGCGGGAGGGCCTCCTACAATGAGCAGTTCTTC.

The rearrangement uses TRBV23-1 and TRBJ2-7; D possibly corresponds to TRBD2 (6 bases). TRBV23-1 is identified as an open reading frame with a role that is uncertain. The CDR3 sequence is 17 residues long. The V end was cut by 7 bases, the J end by 4 bases, with 26 bases between. CDR3 DNA sequence: TGCGCCAGCATTCACCGAAGCCTCCGGGGGAAACCGTACGAGCAGTACTTC. Its translation is CASIHRSLRGKPYEQYF.

The chain recombines TRBV5-1 with TRBJ2-5; possibly TRBD1 for D (6 bases). The CDR3 is made up of 15 amino acids. Between the trimmed V and J ends, which lost 0 bases and 5 bases, there was a span of 14 bases. Per the germline V gene, CDR1 is SGHRS and CDR2 is YFSETQ. The CDR3: CASSLGTAGGETQYF. The CDR3 nucleotides are TGCGCCAGCAGCTTGGGGACAGCCGGCGGGGAGACCCAGTACTTC.

The V and J genes are TRBV6-5 and TRBJ2-2; 10 nucleotides match TRBD1. Germline V gives CDR1 MNHEY, CDR2 SVGAGI. Trimming removed 6 bases from V and 0 bases from J; junction bases left unmatched: 1. The CDR3 contains 15 residues. CDR3 coding DNA: TGTGCCAGCAGCGGACAGGGGGCGAACACCGGGGAGCTGTTTTTT. Residues: CASSGQGANTGELFF.

The chain recombines TRBV7-2 with TRBJ2-3; D is possibly TRBD2 (5 bases). The CDR3 is 15 amino acids. CDR1 and CDR2 (germline): SGHTA, FQGNSA. Trimming took off 0 bases at V and 4 bases at J, with 11 bases between the two ends. The chain's CDR3 is CASSLAGDFADTQYF. CDR3 DNA sequence: TGTGCCAGCAGCTTAGCGGGAGATTTTGCAGATACGCAGTATTTT.

The rearrangement uses TRBV13 and TRBJ2-3; maybe TRBD2 (5 bases). This CDR3 has 14 residues. Germline assignment: CDR1 PRHDT and CDR2 FYEKMQ (reference sequence). The V gene lost 4 bases and the J gene lost 5 bases, with 13 bases spanning the gap. CDR3: CASSYPSGEDTQYF. The CDR3, as DNA: TGTGCCAGCAGCTACCCGTCCGGGGAAGATACGCAGTATTTT. Complete variable domain (other parts from reference TRBV13 and TRBJ2-3): AAGVIQSPRHLIKEKRETATLKCYPIPRHDTVYWYQQGPGQDPQFLISFYEKMQSDKGSIPDRFSAQQFSDYHSELNMSSLELGDSALYFCASSYPSGEDTQYFGPGTRLTVL.

This chain uses TRBV5-1 with TRBJ2-1; tentative D call: TRBD2 (5 bases). V shed 4 bases and J shed 2 bases, with 22 bases lying between them. Germline values: CDR1 SGHRS, CDR2 YFSETQ. This CDR3 has 18 residues. The CDR3 sequence is CASSPRAGVAVTYNEQFF. The CDR3 DNA reads as TGCGCCAGCAGCCCGAGGGCTGGTGTGGCGGTCACCTACAATGAGCAGTTCTTC.

The rearrangement uses TRBV9 and TRBJ2-3; possible D gene TRBD2, 5 bases. Trimming took off 1 base at V and 4 bases at J, with 10 bases between the two ends. Germline CDR1 reads SGDLS; CDR2 reads YYNGEE. This CDR3 spans 14 amino acids. The CDR3: CASSVLGASDTQYF. The CDR3 coding sequence is TGTGCCAGCAGCGTATTGGGAGCTTCAGATACGCAGTATTTT. Variable domain in full (rest from reference TRBV9 and TRBJ2-3): DSGVTQTPKHLITATGQRVTLRCSPRSGDLSVYWYQQSLDQGLQFLIQYYNGEERAKGNILERFSAQQFPDLHSELNLSSLELGDSALYFCASSVLGASDTQYFGPGTRLTVL.

The CDR3 reads CASSVGTGKGLQPQHF. DNA of the CDR3: TGCGCCAGCAGCGTAGGGACAGGGAAGGGTCTGCAGCCCCAGCATTTT. This chain connects TRBV5-1 to TRBJ1-5; 9 bases match TRBD1. The CDR3 runs 16 residues. V dropped 4 bases and J dropped 7; count of bases not matched to a gene: 12. The germline gives CDR1 SGHRS, CDR2 YFSETQ.

V usage is TRBV4-2 and J usage is TRBJ2-5; 8 bases align to TRBD2. Per the germline V gene, CDR1 is LGHNA and CDR2 is YNFKEQ. The CDR3 has 14 amino acids. V was clipped by 1 base and J by 4 bases; unmatched bases: 2. The CDR3 region is CASSQGTSRETQYF. DNA of the CDR3: TGTGCCAGCAGCCAAGGGACTAGCAGAGAGACCCAGTACTTC.

For the CDR3, the DNA is TGTGCCAGCAGCACCAGGGGTTATGGCTACACCTTC. This translates into CASSTRGYGYTF. This chain connects TRBV13 to TRBJ1-2; TRBD1 is a possible D gene (6 bases). This CDR3 is 12 amino acids long. The ends were cut back, 5 bases at V and 5 bases at J, with 9 bases in the middle. The germline CDR1 and CDR2 sequences are PRHDT and FYEKMQ (reference sequence).

The chain is built from TRBV5-1 and TRBJ1-4, with TRBD1 matching 7 bases. Germline assignment: CDR1 SGHRS and CDR2 YFSETQ. V lost 0 bases and J lost 8; bases outside the gene matches: 4. The CDR3 length is 14 residues. The chain's CDR3 is CASSLGSQGEKLFF. CDR3 DNA: TGCGCCAGCAGCTTGGGATCACAGGGGGAAAAACTGTTTTTT.